The sample holds one count of the clone carrying this TCR beta chain. The antigen is unknown. TCRdb's copy holds only in-frame clones and misses some; the assay was immunoSEQ multiplex PCR. The table has 120,000 or so clones, 75% to 95% seen once. These data originate in a study of T cell responses to AZD1222 COVID-19 vaccine. On the study more broadly: Second-dose intervals of approximately 4 or approximately 12 weeks were pooled. Study-wide points: At baseline, seropositivity was found in only a handful of AZD1222 recipients.

Germline trimming cut 5 bases from V and 7 bases from J; bases unmatched to any gene: 5. Germline V gene data show CDR1 as SEHNR and CDR2 as FQNEAQ (reference sequence). The CDR3 runs 14 residues. Sequenced material: peripheral blood, taken on day 0 of AZD1222 vaccination. The receptor comes from an adult in good health. The chain employs TRBV7-9 and TRBJ1-6, with TRBD1 matching 7 bases. The CDR3 DNA reads TGTGCCAGCAGCCCCCCGGGACAGAATTCACCCCTCCACTTT. This gives the protein CASSPPGQNSPLHF.